These T cell receptor beta chains were read from a single sample in a study of patients and donors after allogeneic stem cell transplantation. Using its own MiXCR run on the RT-PCR reads, TCRdb lists one record per CDR3 protein. The sample contains roughly 960,000 distinct CDR3 sequences, 18% of which appear only once. The sample was blood, either unsorted or a sorted T cell fraction (not recorded which). These receptors originate from a human donor who was either an allogeneic HSCT recipient or a stem cell or donor lymphocyte infusion donor (not recorded which). It is not recorded whose cells these are; they may come from a transplant donor. CDR3s include the opening cysteine and the closing phenylalanine or tryptophan.

J gene: TRBJ2-3
V gene: TRBV12-3/TRBV12-4
CDR3 protein: CASSGRDAEWTDTQYF

J gene: TRBJ1-1
V gene: TRBV5-1
CDR3 protein: CASSANRGRVDTEAFF

J gene: TRBJ2-3
V gene: TRBV12-3/TRBV12-4
CDR3 protein: CASSLRTSGAPDTQYF

J gene: TRBJ2-3
V gene: TRBV11-1
CDR3 protein: CASSLGGRGPSGTDTQYF

J gene: TRBJ2-5
V gene: TRBV27
CDR3 protein: CASSPRTGMWETQYF

J gene: TRBJ2-2
V gene: TRBV19
CDR3 protein: CASSISGSGELFF

J gene: TRBJ2-3
V gene: TRBV14
CDR3 protein: CASSLGHNQYF

J gene: TRBJ2-7
V gene: TRBV9
CDR3 protein: CASSSDAYEQYF

J gene: TRBJ2-7
V gene: TRBV2
CDR3 protein: CASSRESPGLAYEQYF

J gene: TRBJ2-5
V gene: TRBV4-3
CDR3 protein: CASSQVGARQGQETQYF

J gene: TRBJ1-1
V gene: TRBV12-3/TRBV12-4
CDR3 protein: CASSLVQVGWAFF

J gene: TRBJ2-5
V gene: TRBV30
CDR3 protein: CAWSPGRGAETQYF

J gene: TRBJ2-3
V gene: TRBV6-1
CDR3 protein: CASSGTSGDTQYF

J gene: TRBJ1-1
V gene: TRBV4-1
CDR3 protein: CASSQDVYTEAFF

J gene: TRBJ2-2
V gene: TRBV7-3
CDR3 protein: CASSPYGQNTGELFF

J gene: TRBJ2-2
V gene: TRBV7-3
CDR3 protein: CASSLTSAGGKGELFF

J gene: TRBJ1-1
V gene: TRBV20-1
CDR3 protein: CSAEWMAEAFF

J gene: TRBJ1-1
V gene: TRBV12-3/TRBV12-4
CDR3 protein: CASTVRGGTEAFF

J gene: TRBJ2-3
V gene: TRBV20-1
CDR3 protein: CSAGEGTDTQYF

J gene: TRBJ2-7
V gene: TRBV29-1
CDR3 protein: CSVSAGVESLEQYF

J gene: TRBJ2-3
V gene: TRBV4-1
CDR3 protein: CASSGVYGTDTQYF

J gene: TRBJ1-2
V gene: TRBV7-8
CDR3 protein: CASSLTPDYGYTF

J gene: TRBJ2-1
V gene: TRBV5-1
CDR3 protein: CASSLETSGGASYNEQFF

J gene: TRBJ2-3
V gene: TRBV12-3/TRBV12-4
CDR3 protein: CASSTGLPTDTQYF

J gene: TRBJ2-5
V gene: TRBV20-1
CDR3 protein: CSAPPGLASIRETQYF

J gene: TRBJ1-1
V gene: TRBV3-1
CDR3 protein: CASSQDPGGRNTEAFF

J gene: TRBJ1-5
V gene: TRBV20-1
CDR3 protein: CSAIQGRSNQPQHF

J gene: TRBJ1-4
V gene: TRBV12-3/TRBV12-4
CDR3 protein: CASSHYTGGIREKLFF

J gene: TRBJ2-1
V gene: TRBV5-4
CDR3 protein: CASSSVSLTSYNEQFF

J gene: TRBJ2-7
V gene: TRBV5-4
CDR3 protein: CASSSGQGVAGLYEQYF

J gene: TRBJ1-5
V gene: TRBV6-1
CDR3 protein: CASRRGTINQPQHF